This is a list of T cell receptor beta chains from one sample in a study of cytomegalovirus exposure and HLA in healthy donors. Data came from immunoSEQ multiplex PCR; TCRdb stores just in-frame clones and leaves some out. The sample has some 190,000 clones; approximately 73% are singletons. What was sequenced was PBMCs. These TCRs come from a woman between 25 and 40 years old in good health and CMV-seropositive. The CDR3 runs from the conserved cysteine through the conserved F or W. The D gene is left open where the match is weak. Clone size is not always given. Where it is, it says once, few, many or a class for expanded clones.

J gene: TRBJ2-5
clone size: -
D gene: TRBD2
V gene: TRBV5-8
CDR3 DNA: TGTGCCAGCAGCTTGGGACTCGGTAGCGGGGGGGCGTCAGAGACCCAGTACTTC
CDR3 protein: CASSLGLGSGGASETQYF

J gene: TRBJ1-2
clone size: -
D gene: -
V gene: TRBV5-6
CDR3 DNA: TGTGCCAGCAGTCCTACCAACCGCTATGGCTACACCTTC
CDR3 protein: CASSPTNRYGYTF

J gene: TRBJ2-7
clone size: -
D gene: -
V gene: TRBV7-6
CDR3 DNA: TGTGCCAGCAGCTTTGAGACAGCCGGGACTCCTGCCTCCTACGAGCAGTACTTC
CDR3 protein: CASSFETAGTPASYEQYF

J gene: TRBJ2-3
clone size: -
D gene: TRBD1
V gene: TRBV4-3
CDR3 DNA: TGCGCCAGCAGCCAAGCCAACAGGGGGCGTGGGGATACGCAGTATTTT
CDR3 protein: CASSQANRGRGDTQYF

J gene: TRBJ2-1
clone size: once
D gene: -
V gene: TRBV2
CDR3 DNA: TGTGCCAGCAGGTGGGCGCCAAATGAGCAGTTCTTC
CDR3 protein: CASRWAPNEQFF

J gene: TRBJ2-5
clone size: -
D gene: TRBD2
V gene: TRBV6-1
CDR3 DNA: TGTGCCAGCAGTGACGCGGGGGGAGCCCTAGAGACCCAGTACTTC
CDR3 protein: CASSDAGGALETQYF

J gene: TRBJ1-5
clone size: -
D gene: -
V gene: TRBV7-8
CDR3 DNA: TGTGCCAGCAGCGCAGGGGTTAATCAGCCCCAGCATTTT
CDR3 protein: CASSAGVNQPQHF

J gene: TRBJ2-5
clone size: few
D gene: -
V gene: TRBV18
CDR3 DNA: TGTGCCAGCTCCCCGGAGCCTAGCCCCCAAGAGACCCAGTACTTC
CDR3 protein: CASSPEPSPQETQYF

J gene: TRBJ1-2
clone size: -
D gene: -
V gene: TRBV2
CDR3 DNA: TGTGCCAGCAGTGACCCCTTGCCTCGGGATGCGGGAGCTAACTATGGCTACACCTTC
CDR3 protein: CASSDPLPRDAGANYGYTF

J gene: TRBJ1-4
clone size: -
D gene: -
V gene: TRBV29-1
CDR3 DNA: TGCAGCCTAAACCGGCGGGGCGAAAAACTGTTTTTT
CDR3 protein: CSLNRRGEKLFF

J gene: TRBJ1-6
clone size: -
D gene: -
V gene: TRBV18
CDR3 DNA: TGTGCCAGCTCACCCCCCGGGTCACCCCTCCACTTT
CDR3 protein: CASSPPGSPLHF

J gene: TRBJ2-2
clone size: once
D gene: -
V gene: TRBV7-3
CDR3 DNA: TGTGCCAGCAGCTTAAACGGACTCCCCGTACGTGACACCGGGGAGCTGTTTTTT
CDR3 protein: CASSLNGLPVRDTGELFF

J gene: TRBJ1-5
clone size: -
D gene: TRBD1
V gene: TRBV6-6
CDR3 DNA: TGTGCCAGCAGCCCTCAGGGACAGGGGCCCCATCAGCCCCAGCATTTT
CDR3 protein: CASSPQGQGPHQPQHF

J gene: TRBJ1-6
clone size: once
D gene: TRBD1
V gene: TRBV28
CDR3 DNA: TGTGCCAGCAGTTCGGGACAGGGTGGAAATTCACCCCTCCACTTT
CDR3 protein: CASSSGQGGNSPLHF

J gene: TRBJ2-3
clone size: -
D gene: TRBD2
V gene: TRBV2
CDR3 DNA: TGTGCCAGCAAAGGACTAGCAGATACGCAGTATTTT
CDR3 protein: CASKGLADTQYF

J gene: TRBJ1-4
clone size: -
D gene: -
V gene: TRBV4-3
CDR3 DNA: TGCGCCAGCAGCCAACACCTCGGGACAACCGAAGAAAAACTGTTTTTT
CDR3 protein: CASSQHLGTTEEKLFF